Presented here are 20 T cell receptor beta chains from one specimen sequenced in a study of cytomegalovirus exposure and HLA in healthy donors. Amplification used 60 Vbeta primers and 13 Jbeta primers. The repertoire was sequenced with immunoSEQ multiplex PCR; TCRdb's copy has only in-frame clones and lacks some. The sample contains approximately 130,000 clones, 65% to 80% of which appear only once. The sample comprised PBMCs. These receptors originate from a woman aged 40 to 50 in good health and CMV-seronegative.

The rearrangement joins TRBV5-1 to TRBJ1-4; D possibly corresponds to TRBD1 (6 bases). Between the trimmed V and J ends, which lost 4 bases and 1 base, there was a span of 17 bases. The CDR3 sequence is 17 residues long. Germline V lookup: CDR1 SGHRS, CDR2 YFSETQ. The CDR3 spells CASSASWGQGTNEKLFF. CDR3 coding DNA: TGCGCCAGCAGCGCGAGCTGGGGGCAAGGAACTAATGAAAAACTGTTTTTT.

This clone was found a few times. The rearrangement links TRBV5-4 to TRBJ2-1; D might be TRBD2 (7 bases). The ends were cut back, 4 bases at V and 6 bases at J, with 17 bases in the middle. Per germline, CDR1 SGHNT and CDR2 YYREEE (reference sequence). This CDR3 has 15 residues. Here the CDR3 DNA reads TGTGCCAGCAGCCCTCGCGGGGGCCTCCTCAATGAGCAGTTCTTC. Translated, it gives CASSPRGGLLNEQFF.

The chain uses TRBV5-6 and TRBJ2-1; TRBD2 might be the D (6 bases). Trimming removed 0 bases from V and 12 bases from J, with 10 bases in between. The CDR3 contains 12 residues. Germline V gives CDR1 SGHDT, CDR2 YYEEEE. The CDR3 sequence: CASSLGVGGQFF. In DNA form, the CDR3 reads TGTGCCAGCAGCTTGGGAGTGGGAGGGCAGTTCTTC.

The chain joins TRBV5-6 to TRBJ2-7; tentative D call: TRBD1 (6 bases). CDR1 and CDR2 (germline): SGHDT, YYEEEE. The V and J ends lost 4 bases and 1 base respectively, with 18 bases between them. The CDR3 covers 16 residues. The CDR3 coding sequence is TGTGCCAGCAGCCCATGGGGCTGGGGGCAATCCTACGAGCAGTACTTC. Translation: CASSPWGWGQSYEQYF.

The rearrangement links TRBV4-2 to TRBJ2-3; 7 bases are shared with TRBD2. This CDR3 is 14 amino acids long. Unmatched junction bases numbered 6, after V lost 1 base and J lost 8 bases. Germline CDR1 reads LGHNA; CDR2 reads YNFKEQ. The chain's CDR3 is CASSQGTRPTTQYF. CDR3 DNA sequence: TGTGCCAGCAGCCAAGGGACTAGGCCGACTACGCAGTATTTT.

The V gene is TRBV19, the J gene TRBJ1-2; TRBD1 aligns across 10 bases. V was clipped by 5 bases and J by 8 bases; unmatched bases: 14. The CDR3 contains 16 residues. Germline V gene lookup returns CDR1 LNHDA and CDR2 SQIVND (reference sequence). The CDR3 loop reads CASSPRGDRGFSGYTF. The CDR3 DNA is TGTGCCAGTAGTCCTCGGGGGGACAGGGGATTCAGCGGCTACACCTTC.

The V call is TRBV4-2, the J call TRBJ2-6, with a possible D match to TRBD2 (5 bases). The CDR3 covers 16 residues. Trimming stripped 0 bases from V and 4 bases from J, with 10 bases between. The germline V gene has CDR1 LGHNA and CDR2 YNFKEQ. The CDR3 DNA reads TGTGCCAGCAGCCAAGATAACCGGGGAGGGGCCAACGTCCTGACTTTC. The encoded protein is CASSQDNRGGANVLTF.

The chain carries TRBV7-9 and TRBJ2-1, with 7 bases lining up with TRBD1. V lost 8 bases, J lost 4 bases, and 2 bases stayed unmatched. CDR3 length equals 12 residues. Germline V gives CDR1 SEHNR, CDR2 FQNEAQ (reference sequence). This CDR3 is CASRDRYNEQFF. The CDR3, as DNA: TGTGCCAGCCGGGACAGATACAATGAGCAGTTCTTC.

This CDR3 is CASSSPFSGQHYEQYF. In nucleotides, the CDR3 is TGTGCCAGCAGCTCCCCCTTTTCTGGGCAACACTACGAGCAGTACTTC. The rearrangement uses TRBV5-8 and TRBJ2-7, with D uncertain. Deletions cut 3 bases from V and 3 bases from J, with 19 bases between. Germline-derived CDR1 and CDR2 are SGHTS and YDEGEE. The CDR3 consists of 16 residues.

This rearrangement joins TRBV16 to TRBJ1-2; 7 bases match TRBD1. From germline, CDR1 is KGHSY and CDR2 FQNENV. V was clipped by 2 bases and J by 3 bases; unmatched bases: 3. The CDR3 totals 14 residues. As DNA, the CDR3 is TGTGCCAGCAGCCAAGTTGGACAGGACTATGGCTACACCTTC. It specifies CASSQVGQDYGYTF.

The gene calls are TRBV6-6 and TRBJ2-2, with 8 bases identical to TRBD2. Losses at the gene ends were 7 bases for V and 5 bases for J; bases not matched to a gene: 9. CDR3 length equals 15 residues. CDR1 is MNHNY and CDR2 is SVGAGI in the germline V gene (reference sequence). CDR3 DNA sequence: TGTGCCAGCAACCGAGCGGGGGCTGGGACCGGGGAGCTGTTTTTT. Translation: CASNRAGAGTGELFF.

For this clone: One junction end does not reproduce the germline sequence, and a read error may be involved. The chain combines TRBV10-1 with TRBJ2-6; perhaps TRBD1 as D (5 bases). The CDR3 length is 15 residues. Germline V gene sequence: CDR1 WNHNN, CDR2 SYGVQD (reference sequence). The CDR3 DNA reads TGCGCCAGCAGTGAGCGCTCCTCTGGGGCCAACGGCCTGACTTTC. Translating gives CASSERSSGANGLTF.

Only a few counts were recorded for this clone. The CDR3 DNA sequence: TGTGCCAGCTCACGACGGGACGAGCAGTACTTC. It codes for CASSRRDEQYF. The chain has TRBV6-1 and TRBJ2-7; unclear D gene. Trimming pared 8 bases from V and 5 bases from J, leaving 10 bases between. Germline CDR1 MNHNS, CDR2 SASEGT. This CDR3 region has 11 residues.

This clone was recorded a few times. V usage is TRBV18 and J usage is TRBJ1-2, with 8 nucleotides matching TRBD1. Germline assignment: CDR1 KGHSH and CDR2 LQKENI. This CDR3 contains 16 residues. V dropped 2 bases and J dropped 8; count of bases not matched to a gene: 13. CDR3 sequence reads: CASSPSTGQVLSGYTF. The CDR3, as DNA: TGTGCCAGCTCACCATCGACGGGACAGGTTCTCTCCGGCTACACCTTC.

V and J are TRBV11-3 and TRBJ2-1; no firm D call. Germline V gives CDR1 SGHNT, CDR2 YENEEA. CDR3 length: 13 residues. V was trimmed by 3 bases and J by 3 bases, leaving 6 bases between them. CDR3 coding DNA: TGTGCCAGCAGCTTGGCGGTCTACAATGAGCAGTTCTTC. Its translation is CASSLAVYNEQFF.

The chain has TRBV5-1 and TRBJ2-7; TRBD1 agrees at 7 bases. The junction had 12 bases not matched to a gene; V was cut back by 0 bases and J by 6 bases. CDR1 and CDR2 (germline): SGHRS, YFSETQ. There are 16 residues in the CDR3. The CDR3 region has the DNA TGCGCCAGCAGCTTGGGCCGACAGGGAAGTGAGGGCGAGCAGTACTTC. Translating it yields CASSLGRQGSEGEQYF.

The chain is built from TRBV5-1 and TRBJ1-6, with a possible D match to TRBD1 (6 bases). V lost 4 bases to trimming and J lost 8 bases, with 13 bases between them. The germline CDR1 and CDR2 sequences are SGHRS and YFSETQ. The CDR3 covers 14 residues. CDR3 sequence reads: CASSTGTPDSPLHF. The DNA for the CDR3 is TGCGCCAGCAGCACCGGGACACCGGATTCACCCCTCCACTTT.

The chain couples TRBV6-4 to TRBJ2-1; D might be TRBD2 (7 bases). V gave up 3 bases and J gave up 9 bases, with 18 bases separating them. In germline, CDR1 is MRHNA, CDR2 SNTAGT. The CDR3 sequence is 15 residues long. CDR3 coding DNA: TGTGCCAGCAGTGAATGGGGCAGGGGAGGGGGTGAGCAGTTCTTC. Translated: CASSEWGRGGGEQFF.

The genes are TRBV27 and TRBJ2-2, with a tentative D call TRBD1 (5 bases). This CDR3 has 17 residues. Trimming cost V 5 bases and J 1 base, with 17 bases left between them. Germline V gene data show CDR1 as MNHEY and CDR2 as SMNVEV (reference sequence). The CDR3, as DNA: TGTGCCAGCAGTCGTTGGGGCAGAGAGATGAACACCGGGGAGCTGTTTTTT. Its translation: CASSRWGREMNTGELFF.

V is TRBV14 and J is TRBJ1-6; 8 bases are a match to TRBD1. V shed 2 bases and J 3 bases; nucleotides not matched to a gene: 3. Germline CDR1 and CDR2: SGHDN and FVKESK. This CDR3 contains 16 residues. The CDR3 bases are TGTGCCAGCAGCCAAAGGGGACAGGACTATAATTCACCCCTCCACTTT. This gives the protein CASSQRGQDYNSPLHF.